This TCR beta chain comes out of a study of cytomegalovirus exposure and HLA in healthy donors. Study results and caveats: According to a subsequent analysis, TCR clusters identified in the first cohort showed a tendency to co-occur across the approximately 120 validation repertoires.

Clones were sequenced by immunoSEQ multiplex PCR, and TCRdb holds only the in-frame ones, with some missing. The table has 200,000 or so clones, about four fifths seen once. A note on this clone: Its target is unknown.

V lost 0 bases and J 8 bases, leaving 19 bases between the germline ends. Germline CDR1 SGHTA, CDR2 FQGNSA. The CDR3 runs to 16 residues. The sequence derives from a man aged 18 to 29 in good health and CMV-seropositive. This sequence joins TRBV7-2 and TRBJ1-2; the D is unclear. Source material: PBMCs. CDR3 in DNA: TGTGCCAGCAGCTTAGCATTGGCCCACTCGGGAGGGGGCTACACCTTC. Translated: CASSLALAHSGGGYTF.